This T cell receptor (beta chain) was found in a study of cytomegalovirus exposure and HLA in healthy donors (dated 2017 in TCRdb). At the level of the whole study: According to an earlier analysis of several hundred of the donors, some 170 million T cells yielded 90 million to 130 million unique TCR beta sequences and about 300 Gb of sequence data. Around 300 gigabases of sequencing data and roughly 90 million unique TCR sequences were included in an early release covering 500 to 750 HLA-typed donors. Of the roughly 400 genotyped donors, less than 85% were placed in the genetic ancestry cluster associated with self-reported Caucasian donors. The study aimed to test whether cataloging public T cell receptors could reveal signatures of past pathogen exposure. The T cell repertoires of several hundred subjects were profiled by immunosequencing and related to cytomegalovirus serostatus. A separate validation cohort of 100 to 150 different subjects was used in addition to the roughly 670-subject first cohort. To predict cytomegalovirus infection status, the study combined high-throughput TCR immunosequencing, statistical association of individual TCRs with disease status, and machine learning. To study patterns of TCR occurrence, a later analysis re-analyzed previously published TCR beta repertoires from 650 to 750 donors and added high-resolution HLA genotyping. The later analysis used no new phenotypic data to find candidate immune exposures, relying instead on TCR beta sequences and their occurrence across donors. In an earlier analysis of 500 to 650 of the donors, high-throughput TCR beta sequencing was used to judge whether each TCR beta V gene segment behaved as functional or pseudogenic. Donor age, sex, ethnicity and CMV serostatus were compiled together with the repertoire data. Genome-wide SNP genotypes for about 60% of the roughly 670 donors were used in a later genetic analysis, which treated that subset as a discovery cohort. Every discovery cohort repertoire had been produced on one sequencing platform. HLA typing covered class I and class II loci at four-digit resolution. Typing coverage varied by locus: about 629-630 donors for A, B, C, DRB1 and DQB1; approximately 500 for DQA1; more than 600 for DPA1; approximately 490 for DPB1. Because of strong linkage in the cohort, roughly five DR-DQ haplotypes were treated as single units for association and clustering. Among almost 400 genotyped donors of the cohort, an average of approximately 240,000 unique TCR beta nucleotide sequences were sequenced per donor, around 20% of them non-productive.

The cohort was made up of under 800 healthy bone marrow donors. At the time of sampling, all cohort members were nominally healthy, though unrecorded immune exposures were likely present. The donor was CMV seronegative and was included in the group of 352 seronegative cohort members. A peripheral blood sample was collected from each donor, and TCR beta sequencing was performed on peripheral blood mononuclear cells. The Qiagen DNeasy Blood Extraction Kit was used to extract genomic DNA from the blood cell samples. Libraries came from the immunoSEQ multiplex PCR assay. For the multiplex PCR, a mixture combining 60 forward primers for TCR Vbeta segments and 13 reverse primers for TCR Jbeta segments was used. Amplification of the CDR3 region of rearranged TCR beta genes was performed with a multiplex PCR assay on genomic DNA. The Illumina HiSeq System was used to sequence the amplified TCR beta libraries as 87-base-pair reads. As for how the authors treated the data: In a later analysis, some 80 million unique TCR beta chains were counted across the roughly 610 repertoires, and roughly 11 million of these chains were shared by at least two donors. Raw reads were error-corrected and collapsed into unique sequences with a nearest-neighbor algorithm that merged closely related sequences to remove PCR and sequencing errors. To assign V, D and J gene segments, CDR3 sequences were aligned to IMGT reference sequences. Each retained sequence needed at least a six-nucleotide match to both a V gene segment and a J gene segment. A rearrangement counted as productive if the CDR3 had no stop codons and remained in frame with V and J, and every other rearrangement counted as non-productive. CDR3 was defined according to IMGT convention as the region running from the second conserved V-encoded cysteine to the conserved J-encoded phenylalanine. The earlier analysis of more than 450 of the donors excluded sequences that lacked an unambiguous match to a single V gene segment. An earlier analysis of 450 to 650 of the donors called V segments functional above 56.7% productive rearrangements and segregating when the between-donor standard deviation exceeded 5%. To diagnose cytomegalovirus status from the catalog of TCR beta chain sequences, a statistical classification framework was built. In a later analysis, V and J genes were assigned by comparing TCR nucleotide sequences against IMGT/GENE-DB human TR gene sequences. A later analysis assigned CDR3 sequences and most-parsimonious VDJ recombination scenarios with the TCRdist pipeline. In a later analysis, each TCR beta chain was defined by its CDR3 amino acid sequence together with its V-gene family, and reads without a unique V-gene family were excluded. In a later analysis, 500 to 700 highly shared, low-generation-probability nucleotide sequences were removed to address suspected cross-contamination and a sequencing artifact. For each public chain, a later analysis derived a clonal expansion index from normalized ranks of inferred template counts within each repertoire. Generation probabilities in a later analysis came from a VDJ recombination model fitted to out-of-frame rearrangements, and those results were checked against IGoR. In a later analysis, TCR-TCR, TCR-HLA and TCR-CMV co-occurrence was scored with hypergeometric tests, and a repertoire-size bias correction was applied to TCR pairs. False discovery rates were estimated in a later analysis by permuting HLA or CMV assignments 20 times. In a later analysis, co-occurring TCRs were grouped using DBSCAN, and TCRdist sequence similarity was added for clustering within HLA-allele-positive subsets. Repertoires with fewer than 30,000 or more than 120,000 public chains were left out of co-occurrence clustering, as were about 5 repertoires with anomalous nucleotide sharing. TCRdb took this table from immuneACCESS and kept in-frame rearrangements with V and J called. Such tables lack part of the clones; where checked against another copy, unresolved V genes explain under half of the gap, and the rest is unexplained. The V and J calls and clone size were taken over from that table, and D and trimming were inferred from the DNA. In this sample the table shows more than 130,000 clones, 80% of which occur a single time. The ten largest make up roughly 4.7% of the sample.

Overall results and qualifications from the work: A further reported finding was that TCR beta sequences accurately predicted the HLA-A and HLA-B alleles for most subjects in the first cohort. A few of the identified cytomegalovirus-associated TCR beta chains were confirmed in vitro to be specific for cytomegalovirus antigens. According to a later genetic analysis, donors in an Asian-associated ancestry cluster had fewer N-insertions in productive TCRs than the roughly 670-donor mean. Because HLA typing was missing for some donors at each locus, association tests included only the typed subset. In a later analysis, most CMV-associated TCR beta chains were found to appear HLA-restricted, with HLA associations seemingly driven largely by CMV exposure. According to a later analysis, parvovirus B19, influenza, CMV and Epstein-Barr virus appeared linked to several top co-occurrence clusters. Specific HLA alleles were associated with over 15,000 TCR beta sequences at a false discovery rate of 0.05 in a later analysis. In a later analysis, HLA-associated TCR beta chains were found to be more clonally expanded and to have lower generation probabilities than equally common non-associated chains. The classifier was reported to diagnose cytomegalovirus status with high specificity and sensitivity in both the original cohort and the validation cohort. A cluster of highly shared sequence variants was judged likely to represent a technical artifact of the sequencing pipeline. The earlier analysis of about 600 of the donors excluded some 15 rarely observed V segments, including chromosome 9 orphons, because counts were too low. The presence/absence analyses assumed that sequencing depth was roughly uniform across donors, and that assumption may not be true. According to a later analysis, TCR association rates differed among HLA loci, with DRB1 alleles showing the most associated TCRs and HLA-C alleles showing the fewest. Immune exposure information for the cohort was limited to CMV serostatus. A later genetic analysis associated a missense DCLRE1C variant with V-gene and J-gene trimming of TCR beta chains, and an independent cohort replicated the association. An earlier analysis of around 540 of the donors showed that most TCR beta V segments appeared in productive rearrangements either about 90% or about 30% of the time, which broadly matched IMGT annotations. Most TCR sequences were observed very rarely across donors, whereas some public TCRs were present in many individuals. Only TCR beta chains were sequenced in this cohort, and the absence of alpha or paired-chain data limited detectable features. In the study, around 150 TCR beta chains were listed as associated with cytomegalovirus. Some IMGT-functional V segments, including TRBV6-2 and TRBV6-3, could not be distinguished by the 87-base-pair reads and were therefore excluded. When HLA alleles, especially DR and DQ, strongly co-occurred, attributing TCR associations to individual alleles was difficult. The authors suggested that the approach could potentially be extended to other disease states and immunological phenotypes. Linkage disequilibrium might explain the correlated functional status among segregating V segments, but an unknown experimental factor could not be excluded.

Details on this clone: Its antigen is currently not known. No much larger clone exists at a distance of one base, and base qualities are not known.

CDR1 LGHNA and CDR2 YNFKEQ are derived from the germline V gene. For this chain, trimming is 3 bases at the V end and 0 bases at the J end, and the number of junction bases without a gene match is 5. The CDR3 goes from the cysteine to the phenylalanine over 15 residues. Only CDR3 DNA is held: 45 bases, read in frame from base 1. The sequenced material came from PBMCs. The TCR originated in a male donor in good health and CMV-seronegative. The rearranged segments are TRBV4-2 and TRBJ2-7; the junction holds 7 bases that match TRBD2. The CDR3 is CASSQSGISSYEQYF. In nucleotides, the sequence is TGTGCCAGCAGCCAGAGCGGGATTAGCTCCTACGAGCAGTACTTC.